Listed below are T cell receptor beta chains from one sample, sequenced in a study of CD8 T cells in Susac syndrome. TCRdb reprocessed the immunoSEQ multiplex PCR reads with MiXCR, giving one entry per CDR3 protein. The sample carries about 140,000 distinct CDR3 sequences, roughly 94% recorded once. Sequencing input: CD4+ T cells from PBMCs. Receptors were obtained from a human donor with Susac syndrome. CDR3s include the opening cysteine and the closing phenylalanine or tryptophan. A D gene is named only where the DNA matches it firmly. Expanded clones are given a class, and other clones once, few, many or no size at all.

cdr3_aa cdr3_nt j_call d_call v_call clone_size
CAWSNPLLRREQFF TGTGCCTGGAGTAACCCCCTGCTTCGACGTGAGCAGTTCTTC TRBJ2-1 NA TRBV30 NA
CASSQARRTSGLVNEQFF TGTGCCAGCAGCCAAGCTCGCAGGACTAGCGGGCTGGTCAATGAGCAGTTCTTC TRBJ2-1 TRBD2 TRBV4-2 NA
CASSTGVGGGQETQYF TGTGCCAGCAGCACAGGGGTCGGTGGGGGTCAAGAGACCCAGTACTTC TRBJ2-5 TRBD1 TRBV9 NA
CSVEKGSTQYF TGCAGCGTTGAAAAGGGGTCGACCCAGTACTTC TRBJ2-5 NA TRBV29-1 NA
CSAREPRGRQETQYF TGCAGTGCTAGAGAGCCCCGGGGCCGCCAAGAGACCCAGTACTTC TRBJ2-5 NA TRBV20-1 NA
CAWMKEAEAFF TGTGCCTGGATGAAGGAGGCTGAAGCTTTCTTT TRBJ1-1 NA TRBV30 NA
CSVAQGGTTEAFF TGCAGCGTTGCCCAGGGCGGGACCACTGAAGCTTTCTTT TRBJ1-1 NA TRBV29-1 NA
CSAGDRAKSYEQYF TGCAGCGCAGGAGACAGGGCCAAGTCCTACGAGCAGTACTTC TRBJ2-7 TRBD1 TRBV29-1 NA
CASSFEGRGVYAEAFF TGTGCCAGCAGCTTCGAGGGCCGGGGTGTCTACGCTGAAGCTTTCTTT TRBJ1-1 NA TRBV11-1 NA
CASSGPTGMDGDTQYF TGTGCCAGCAGCGGACCCACAGGGATGGACGGAGATACGCAGTATTTT TRBJ2-3 NA TRBV9 NA
CAARTSGTSGELFF TGTGCCGCCCGGACTAGCGGGACCAGCGGGGAGCTGTTTTTT TRBJ2-2 TRBD2 TRBV10-3 NA
CASSRRTGTNYGYTF TGTGCCAGCAGCCGCCGGACAGGCACTAACTATGGCTACACCTTC TRBJ1-2 TRBD1 TRBV6-5 NA
CASSVQGLGVNEQFF TGTGCCAGCAGCGTGCAGGGACTAGGGGTGAATGAGCAGTTCTTC TRBJ2-1 TRBD2 TRBV9 once
CAWSTGNYGYTF TGTGCCTGGAGTACAGGGAACTATGGCTACACCTTC TRBJ1-2 NA TRBV30 NA
CASSASVEETQYF TGCGCCAGCAGCGCTAGCGTTGAGGAGACCCAGTACTTC TRBJ2-5 NA TRBV5-1 NA
CAWSPLSVDRSRETQYF TGTGCCTGGAGTCCTTTATCGGTTGACCGGTCTCGAGAGACCCAGTACTTC TRBJ2-5 NA TRBV30 NA
CAWSEARLDTQYF TGTGCCTGGAGTGAGGCTCGCTTAGATACGCAGTATTTT TRBJ2-3 NA TRBV30 once
CASSGDLGQPQHF TGTGCCAGCAGCGGCGACCTGGGACAGCCCCAGCATTTT TRBJ1-5 NA TRBV14 once
CASSQTDTQYF TGCGCCAGCAGCCAGACAGATACGCAGTATTTT TRBJ2-3 NA TRBV4-1 few
CASSARVRETQYF TGTGCCAGCAGCGCCAGGGTCCGGGAGACCCAGTACTTC TRBJ2-5 NA TRBV9 NA
CASSSTQGFSPLHF TGTGCCAGCAGCTCCACACAGGGTTTTTCACCCCTCCACTTT TRBJ1-6 NA TRBV13 once
CASSGDKTGETQYF TGTGCCAGCAGCGGAGATAAAACGGGAGAGACCCAGTACTTC TRBJ2-5 NA TRBV9 NA
CASSETGQGGYGYTF TGTGCCAGCAGTGAAACAGGCCAGGGAGGTTATGGCTACACCTTC TRBJ1-2 NA TRBV25-1 NA
CASSSLGEQYF TGTGCCAGCAGCTCCTTGGGGGAGCAGTACTTC TRBJ2-7 NA TRBV12-3/TRBV12-4 few
CSASYQNYEQYF TGCAGTGCTAGTTACCAGAACTACGAGCAGTACTTC TRBJ2-7 NA TRBV20-1 NA
CASSLGTGVDQPQHF TGTGCCAGCAGTTTGGGGACAGGGGTGGATCAGCCCCAGCATTTT TRBJ1-5 TRBD1 TRBV28 NA
CASSQVGGTGELFF TGCGCCAGCAGCCAAGTAGGGGGCACCGGGGAGCTGTTTTTT TRBJ2-2 NA TRBV4-1 NA
CASSFPGLAGGRNGELFF TGTGCCAGCAGTTTCCCGGGACTAGCGGGAGGACGGAACGGGGAGCTGTTTTTT TRBJ2-2 TRBD2 TRBV12-3/TRBV12-4 NA
CASSPWWGRDTGELFF TGTGCCAGCAGCCCATGGTGGGGACGGGACACCGGGGAGCTGTTTTTT TRBJ2-2 NA TRBV3-1 NA
CASSGTGGYGYTF TGTGCCAGCAGCGGGACAGGGGGCTATGGCTACACCTTC TRBJ1-2 TRBD1 TRBV27 NA
CASSLDPSPLHF TGTGCCAGCAGCTTAGACCCTTCACCCCTCCACTTT TRBJ1-6 NA TRBV7-9 NA